A selection of T cell receptor beta chains follows, all from one sample in a study of T cell repertoires in cytomegalovirus infection. These TCRs are of unknown antigen specificity. TCRdb re-called the reads through MiXCR, storing one row per CDR3 protein. The table lists approximately 990,000 distinct CDR3 sequences, around 31% of them singletons. Specimen: cultured CD8+ T cells from PBMCs, collected from culture after CMV antigen stimulation. These receptors came from a human donor in good health (CMV status not recorded). Some clones in this sample may be carry-over from other donors' samples. Each CDR3 is given with its conserved first and last residue. D genes are given only for firm matches. For some rows the clone size is stated as once, few or many, or as a class when expanded; others skip it.

d_call,clone_size,v_call,j_call,cdr3_aa,cdr3_nt
TRBD1,many,TRBV6-5,TRBJ1-1,CATEEGQGRPLGTEAFF,TGTGCCACCGAAGAAGGACAGGGTCGTCCCCTGGGAACTGAAGCTTTCTTT
-,few,TRBV18,TRBJ2-2,CASSPPSTGNTGELFF,TGTGCCAGCTCACCACCCTCGACAGGGAACACCGGGGAGCTGTTTTTT
-,-,TRBV6-2/TRBV6-3,TRBJ1-5,CASTGLASNQPQHF,TGTGCCAGCACGGGACTCGCTAGCAATCAGCCCCAGCATTTT
-,-,TRBV19,TRBJ1-1,CASSISSTNTEAFF,TGTGCCAGTAGTATCTCGTCGACGAACACTGAAGCTTTCTTT
-,-,TRBV13,TRBJ2-7,CASSPSESSGEQYF,TGTGCCAGCAGCCCATCCGAGTCTTCGGGCGAGCAGTACTTC
-,-,TRBV7-2,TRBJ2-2,CAGSLGGYTGELFF,TGTGCCGGCAGCTTAGGAGGTTACACCGGGGAGCTGTTTTTT
-,-,TRBV18,TRBJ2-7,CASSPPKDGVHEQYF,TGTGCCAGCTCACCACCGAAGGACGGCGTCCACGAGCAGTACTTC
-,-,TRBV24-1,TRBJ1-2,CATSDAPFNYGYTF,TGTGCCACCAGTGATGCTCCGTTTAACTATGGCTACACCTTC
-,-,TRBV5-4,TRBJ2-1,CASSPGTRNEQFF,TGTGCCAGCAGCCCCGGAACACGCAATGAGCAGTTCTTC
-,-,TRBV2,TRBJ2-7,CASGFYEQYF,TGTGCCAGCGGGTTTTACGAGCAGTACTTC
TRBD1,few,TRBV4-1,TRBJ2-1,CASSPDRAPYNEQFF,TGCGCCAGCAGCCCCGACAGGGCTCCCTACAATGAGCAGTTCTTC
-,once,TRBV5-8,TRBJ2-1,CASSLADGHEQFF,TGTGCCAGCAGCTTGGCTGATGGCCATGAGCAGTTCTTC
-,many,TRBV12-3/TRBV12-4,TRBJ1-1,CASTWSGGGKGAFF,TGTGCCAGCACCTGGAGTGGGGGCGGGAAGGGAGCTTTCTTT
-,-,TRBV10-3,TRBJ1-5,CAISDIGANQPQHF,TGTGCCATCAGTGACATAGGGGCTAACCAGCCCCAGCATTTT
-,-,TRBV19,TRBJ1-5,CASGSMGTDYSNQPQHF,TGTGCCAGTGGATCAATGGGGACCGATTATAGCAATCAGCCCCAGCATTTT